These T cell receptor beta chains were read from a single sample in a study of CD8 T cells in Susac syndrome. In TCRdb, the immunoSEQ multiplex PCR reads were re-called with MiXCR into one record per CDR3 protein. Among roughly 120,000 distinct CDR3 sequences, about 94% were seen once, and the ten largest hold approximately 0.13%. Sample: CD4+ T cells from PBMCs. Every receptor here comes from a human donor with multiple sclerosis. Each CDR3 is given with its conserved first and last residue. Fields, in order: V gene, D gene, clone size, CDR3 length, J gene, CDR3 DNA, CDR3 protein. The D gene is left open where the match is weak. Expanded clones are given a class, and other clones once, few, many or no size at all.

>TRBV7-2|NA|once|15|TRBJ1-1
TGTGCCAGCAGCTTAGGGGCGACAATTAACACTGAAGCTTTCTTT
CASSLGATINTEAFF
>TRBV5-4|TRBD2|NA|14|TRBJ2-1
TGTGCCAGCAAGGGCAGCGGGAGCTTCAATGAGCAGTTCTTC
CASKGSGSFNEQFF
>TRBV12-3/TRBV12-4|NA|NA|14|TRBJ1-3
TGTGCCAGCAGTTCACAGGGTACGGGAAACACCATATATTTT
CASSSQGTGNTIYF
>TRBV9|TRBD2|NA|20|TRBJ2-3
TGTGCCAGCAGCGTAGGACAGACTAGCGGGGGCCGACGTGGCACAGATACGCAGTATTTT
CASSVGQTSGGRRGTDTQYF
>TRBV7-6|TRBD1|NA|15|TRBJ2-7
TGTGCCAGCAGCTTTGAGGGACAGGGGGCCTACGAGCAGTACTTC
CASSFEGQGAYEQYF
>TRBV6-6|NA|NA|12|TRBJ2-7
TGTGCCAGCAGCCCCCCGGGCCACGAGCAGTACTTC
CASSPPGHEQYF
>TRBV5-4|NA|NA|15|TRBJ2-3
TGTGCCAGCAGCTTAACAGCGGCTAGCACAGATACGCAGTATTTT
CASSLTAASTDTQYF
>TRBV2|NA|NA|12|TRBJ2-7
TGTGCCAGCGTATCAGGGGCGTACGAGCAGTACTTC
CASVSGAYEQYF
>TRBV5-1|NA|once|14|TRBJ2-2
TGCGCCAGCAGCTTGGGTAGTATCGCGGGGGAGCTGTTTTTT
CASSLGSIAGELFF
>TRBV20-1|NA|NA|15|TRBJ2-1
TGCAGTGCTAGAGGACTAGGTGGGGTCTACAATGAGCAGTTCTTC
CSARGLGGVYNEQFF
>TRBV19|TRBD2|NA|15|TRBJ2-1
TGTGCCAGTAGGTCTCTAGCGGGGGCCCACTCTGAGCAGTTCTTC
CASRSLAGAHSEQFF
>TRBV5-1|TRBD2|NA|15|TRBJ2-1
TGCGCCAGCAGCTTGGGGGAGGGTCTGGTCAATGAGCAGTTCTTC
CASSLGEGLVNEQFF
>TRBV5-1|NA|NA|13|TRBJ2-3
TGCGCCAGCAGCTTGGGTATCCCAGATACGCAGTATTTT
CASSLGIPDTQYF
>TRBV6-1|NA|NA|16|TRBJ1-3
TGTGCCAGCAGTCCGGGCACAGGGATCTCTGGAAACACCATATATTTT
CASSPGTGISGNTIYF
>TRBV29-1|NA|NA|13|TRBJ2-1
TGCAGCGCTCCCGCGGGACAGACCAATGAGCAGTTCTTC
CSAPAGQTNEQFF
>TRBV12-3/TRBV12-4|NA|NA|14|TRBJ2-5
TGTGCCAGCAGTTTCCAGGCAGCCCAAGAGACCCAGTACTTC
CASSFQAAQETQYF
>TRBV2|TRBD2|once|17|TRBJ2-7
TGTGCCAGCTCCGTAGGGACTAGCGGGAGGTTCCTCTACGAGCAGTACTTC
CASSVGTSGRFLYEQYF
>TRBV30|NA|once|13|TRBJ1-2
TGTGCCTGGCACCGGGGGTCTAACTATGGCTACACCTTC
CAWHRGSNYGYTF
>TRBV20-1|NA|NA|11|TRBJ1-2
TGCAGTGCTCTGGACGTCTATGGCTACACCTTC
CSALDVYGYTF
>TRBV25-1|NA|NA|15|TRBJ2-1
TGTGCCAGCAGTGAATGGAGCGGGACATACAATGAGCAGTTCTTC
CASSEWSGTYNEQFF
>TRBV30|NA|NA|12|TRBJ2-1
TGTGCCTGGAGTGTAACCGACAATGAGCAGTTCTTC
CAWSVTDNEQFF
>TRBV7-2|NA|NA|14|TRBJ1-1
TGTGCCAGCAGCATACAAACATTGAACACTGAAGCTTTCTTT
CASSIQTLNTEAFF
>TRBV10-3|NA|NA|13|TRBJ1-6
TGTGCCATCAGTGGCGCCCGGGGGTCACCCCTCCACTTT
CAISGARGSPLHF
>TRBV6-6|NA|NA|13|TRBJ2-2
TGTGCCAGCAGTTACAGGGGAGCCGGGGAGCTGTTTTTT
CASSYRGAGELFF
>TRBV2|NA|NA|14|TRBJ1-2
TGTGCCAGCAGTGATCGGACCCAGGAAGATGGCTACACCTTC
CASSDRTQEDGYTF
>TRBV2|NA|NA|13|TRBJ2-1
TGTGCCAGCAAACGGGCGGAAGACAATGAGCAGTTCTTC
CASKRAEDNEQFF
>TRBV27|NA|NA|14|TRBJ2-5
TGTGCCACCCGCAAAGACCCACAAAGAGAGACCCAGTACTTC
CATRKDPQRETQYF
>TRBV20-1|NA|NA|13|TRBJ1-2
TGCAGTGCTAGTGGTTCTTTCTTTTATGGCTACACCTTC
CSASGSFFYGYTF
>TRBV10-3|TRBD2|NA|15|TRBJ2-5
TGTGCCATCAGTGAGAATCTAGCGGGAGGAGAGACCCAGTACTTC
CAISENLAGGETQYF
>TRBV29-1|NA|NA|11|TRBJ1-1
TGCAGCGTTGAAGATAGGCTCGCTAATTTCTTT
CSVEDRLANFF
>TRBV6-5|TRBD1|NA|15|TRBJ2-3
TGTGCCAGCAGTTCCGGGACAGGGCACACAGATACGCAGTATTTT
CASSSGTGHTDTQYF
>TRBV12-3/TRBV12-4|NA|NA|16|TRBJ2-7
TGTGCCAGCAGTCAAGCCAGGAGCGGTTGGCGGTACGAGCAGTACTTC
CASSQARSGWRYEQYF
>TRBV12-3/TRBV12-4|TRBD1|NA|13|TRBJ2-5
TGTGCCAGCAGTGTACAGGGGGCCCAGACCCAGTACTTC
CASSVQGAQTQYF
>TRBV12-3/TRBV12-4|TRBD1|NA|12|TRBJ1-1
TGTGCCAGCACTCAGACAGGGAGAGAAGCTTTCTTT
CASTQTGREAFF
>TRBV14|NA|NA|11|TRBJ1-2
TGTGCCAGCAGCCAAGGGGGGGGCTACACCTTC
CASSQGGGYTF
>TRBV7-2|TRBD1|NA|15|TRBJ1-2
TGTGCCAGCAGCTTAGCGATGGGACAGAACTATGGCTACACCTTC
CASSLAMGQNYGYTF
>TRBV7-9|NA|NA|13|TRBJ2-7
TGTGCCAGCAGTCCTCGGGGACCCTACGAGCAGTACTTC
CASSPRGPYEQYF
>TRBV7-3|TRBD1|NA|14|TRBJ2-5
TGTGCCAGCAGCTTTAACAGGGGTGACGAGACCCAGTACTTC
CASSFNRGDETQYF
>TRBV20-1|NA|NA|12|TRBJ1-2
TGCAGTGCGAAGTCCAAAACTTACGACTACACCTTC
CSAKSKTYDYTF
>TRBV18|NA|NA|15|TRBJ1-3
TGTGCCAGCTCACCTAGGGACATCTCTGGAAACACCATATATTTT
CASSPRDISGNTIYF
>TRBV6-6|TRBD1|NA|15|TRBJ1-2
TGTGCCAGCAGCCCCGTTGGACAGGTCCTAGGAGGCTACACCTTC
CASSPVGQVLGGYTF
>TRBV2|NA|once|14|TRBJ2-1
TGTGCCAGCAGAGGACAGCGCTCCTACAATGAGCAGTTCTTC
CASRGQRSYNEQFF